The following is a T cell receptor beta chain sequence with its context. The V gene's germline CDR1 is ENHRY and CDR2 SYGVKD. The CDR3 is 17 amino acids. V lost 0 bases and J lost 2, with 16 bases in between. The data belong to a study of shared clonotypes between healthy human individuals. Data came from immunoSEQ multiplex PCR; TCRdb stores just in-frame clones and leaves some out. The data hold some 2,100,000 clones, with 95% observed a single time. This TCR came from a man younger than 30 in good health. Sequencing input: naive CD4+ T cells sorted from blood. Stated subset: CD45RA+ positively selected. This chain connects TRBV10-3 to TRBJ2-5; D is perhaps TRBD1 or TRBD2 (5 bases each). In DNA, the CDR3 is TGTGCCATCAGTGAGTCCCCGGGGAAGGGGACGCAAGAGACCCAGTACTTC. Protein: CAISESPGKGTQETQYF.